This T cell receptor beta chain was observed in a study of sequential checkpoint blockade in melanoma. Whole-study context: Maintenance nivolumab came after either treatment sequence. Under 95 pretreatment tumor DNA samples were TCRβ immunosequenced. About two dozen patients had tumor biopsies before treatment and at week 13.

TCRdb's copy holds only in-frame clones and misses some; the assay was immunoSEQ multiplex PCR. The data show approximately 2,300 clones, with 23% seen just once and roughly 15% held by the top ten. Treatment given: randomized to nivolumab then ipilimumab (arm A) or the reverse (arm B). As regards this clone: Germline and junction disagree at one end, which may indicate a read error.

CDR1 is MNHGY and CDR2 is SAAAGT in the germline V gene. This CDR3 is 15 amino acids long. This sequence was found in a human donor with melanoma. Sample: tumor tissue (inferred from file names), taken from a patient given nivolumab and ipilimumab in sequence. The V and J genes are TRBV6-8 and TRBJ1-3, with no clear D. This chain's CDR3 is CAISGKGSSGNTIYF. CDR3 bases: TGTGCCATCAGTGGTAAAGGCTCCTCTGGAAACACCATATATTTT.